In its sample, the clone carrying this TCR beta chain was seen a few times. No antigen is known for it. The same CDR3 arises from other DNA sequences in this sample as well. Second doses were pooled across both intervals (about 4 or about 12 weeks). Only in-frame clones appear in the TCRdb table, and some are missing; sequencing was by immunoSEQ multiplex PCR. The sample lists over 100,000 clones; around 87% were seen once. Trimming removed 4 bases at V and 0 bases at J, with 7 bases between. This CDR3 spans 13 amino acids. Germline CDR1 is GTSNPN and CDR2 is SVGIG (reference sequence). This sample is drawn from a study of T cell responses to AZD1222 COVID-19 vaccine. Study outcomes and limitations: Unmutated variant regions are reportedly targeted by nearly half of spike-specific TCRs. Just a handful of AZD1222 recipients were seropositive at baseline.

This receptor was identified in an adult who received the AZD1222 COVID-19 vaccine. The sample consisted of peripheral blood, taken 28 days after the second AZD1222 dose. V and J are TRBV30 and TRBJ1-5, with unresolved D. The CDR3 spells CAWTLDSNQPQHF. CDR3 nucleotide sequence: TGTGCCTGGACCTTGGATAGCAATCAGCCCCAGCATTTT.